This entry lists 12 T cell receptor beta chains sequenced from one sample in a study of blood T cell repertoires in COVID-19. Method: immunoSEQ multiplex PCR; TCRdb's copy keeps in-frame clones and lacks some. The table lists about 150,000 clones, 80% of them singletons. The sequencing sample was made of peripheral blood. Source of these receptors: a man in his sixties with active or convalescent COVID-19.

The J gene is TRBJ1-2, the V gene TRBV29-1; TRBD1 might be the D (6 bases). Per germline, CDR1 SQVTM and CDR2 ANQGSEA. V lost 6 bases and J 8 bases, leaving 16 bases between the germline ends. The CDR3 sequence is 12 residues long. In nucleotides, the CDR3 is TGCAGCGTAGGCGACAGGCGGTGGGGCTACACCTTC. This translates into CSVGDRRWGYTF.

This clone has only one observation. V and J are TRBV6-1 and TRBJ2-7; a weak D match, TRBD1 (5 bases). There are 13 residues in the CDR3. Germline loops: CDR1 MNHNS, CDR2 SASEGT. The V end was cut by 3 bases, the J end by 2 bases, with 8 bases between. The DNA of the CDR3 is TGTGCCAGCAGTGAGGACATAACCTACGAGCAGTACTTC. Translated: CASSEDITYEQYF.

The genes are TRBV27 and TRBJ1-1; D is ambiguous. The V end lost 2 bases, the J end lost 3 bases, and 7 bases lay between the germline ends. This CDR3 has 13 amino acids. CDR1 and CDR2 (germline): MNHEY, SMNVEV (reference sequence). CDR3 coding DNA: TGTGCCAGCAGTTTAGGCGGGGACACTGAAGCTTTCTTT. Protein product: CASSLGGDTEAFF.

This clone was seen a single time. J is TRBJ1-1 and V is TRBV13, with 10 nucleotides matching TRBD1. This CDR3 is built from 16 residues. The V segment lost 5 bases and the J segment 4 bases; nucleotides outside the gene matches: 10. Per the germline V gene, CDR1 is PRHDT and CDR2 is FYEKMQ (reference sequence). The CDR3 coding sequence is TGTGCCAGCAGCCCCTTCTCGGGACAGGGGCGCACTGAAGCTTTCTTT. Translation gives CASSPFSGQGRTEAFF.

This clone has just a few counts. CDR3: CASSLRGAGVWAHEQYF. The DNA of the CDR3 is TGTGCCAGCAGCTTACGGGGGGCGGGAGTATGGGCCCACGAGCAGTACTTC. The chain couples TRBV5-6 to TRBJ2-7, with D perhaps TRBD2 (7 bases). V dropped 2 bases and J dropped 5 bases, with 23 bases sitting between them. The CDR3 loop spans 17 amino acids. Germline V gene sequence: CDR1 SGHDT, CDR2 YYEEEE. The entire variable domain, with the rest obtained from reference TRBV5-6 and TRBJ2-7, is as follows: DAGVTQSPTHLIKTRGQQVTLRCSPKSGHDTVSWYQQALGQGPQFIFQYYEEEERQRGNFPDRFSGHQFPNYSSELNVNALLLGDSALYLCASSLRGAGVWAHEQYFGPGTRLTVT.

The V call is TRBV18, the J call TRBJ1-4; D may be TRBD1 (5 bases). Germline V gives CDR1 KGHSH, CDR2 LQKENI. Trimming stripped 6 bases from V and 4 bases from J, with 9 bases between. The CDR3 is made up of 13 amino acids. As DNA, the CDR3 is TGTGCCAGCTCTGAGACAGATAATGAAAAACTGTTTTTT. Translated: CASSETDNEKLFF.

J is TRBJ2-2 and V is TRBV10-3; 7 bases align to TRBD2. Germline CDR1 and CDR2: ENHRY and SYGVKD. The V and J ends lost 4 bases and 0 bases, in that order; junction bases with no gene match: 5. This CDR3 is 16 amino acids long. The CDR3 is CAISATSVANTGELFF. DNA of the CDR3: TGTGCCATCAGTGCAACTAGCGTCGCGAACACCGGGGAGCTGTTTTTT.

This clone came up a few times. The chain uses TRBV19 and TRBJ1-1; a weak D match, TRBD1 (5 bases). Trimming stripped 7 bases from V and 5 bases from J, with 11 bases between. The CDR3 loop spans 12 amino acids. Looked up from germline, CDR1 is LNHDA and CDR2 is SQIVND (reference sequence). The CDR3 sequence: CASNWGGTEAFF. The CDR3 DNA reads TGTGCCAGTAATTGGGGGGGAACTGAAGCTTTCTTT.

The genes are TRBV19 and TRBJ2-1, with a tentative D call TRBD2 (6 bases). Germline V gene lookup returns CDR1 LNHDA and CDR2 SQIVND (reference sequence). Trimming cost V 3 bases and J 7 bases, with 16 bases left between them. There are 15 residues in the CDR3. The CDR3 region is CASSIPAGWTNEQFF. Here the CDR3 DNA reads TGTGCCAGTAGTATCCCGGCGGGGTGGACGAATGAGCAGTTCTTC.

V and J are TRBV5-1 and TRBJ1-1, with D hard to call. The germline V gene encodes CDR1 SGHRS and CDR2 YFSETQ. The V and J ends lost 4 bases and 7 bases respectively, with 11 bases between them. This CDR3 spans 12 amino acids. The CDR3 sequence is CASSREGSEAFF. Written as DNA, the CDR3 is TGCGCCAGCAGCCGGGAGGGCAGTGAAGCTTTCTTT.

This sequence joins TRBV7-2 and TRBJ2-5; possibly TRBD2 for D (6 bases). CDR1 and CDR2 (germline): SGHTA, FQGNSA. The V and J ends lost 4 bases and 1 base respectively, with 7 bases between them. The CDR3 loop spans 13 amino acids. CDR3 residues: CASSWEVQETQYF. CDR3 DNA sequence: TGTGCCAGCAGCTGGGAGGTCCAAGAGACCCAGTACTTC.

The chain recombines TRBV20-1 with TRBJ1-2; perhaps TRBD1 as D (5 bases). This CDR3 is built from 11 residues. The germline CDR1 and CDR2 sequences are DFQATT and SNEGSKA (reference sequence). With 5 bases removed from V and 8 bases from J, the gap between germline ends came to 12 bases. The CDR3 sequence: CSAGTHPGYTF. The CDR3 DNA reads as TGCAGTGCTGGGACTCACCCGGGCTACACCTTC.